These 23 T cell receptor beta chains were all obtained from the same sample, sequenced in a study of Ad26.COV2.S vaccination and SARS-CoV-2 variants. Sequenced by immunoSEQ multiplex PCR; TCRdb stores in-frame clones only, minus some. The sample includes some 420,000 clones, around 87% seen only once; the top ten take 3.6%. Indicated treatment: some 19 received Ad26.COV2.S at low or high dose, single or two shots; a few received placebo; per-sample allocation not given. All samples were drawn on day 63, counting from the first vaccine or placebo injection. The input for sequencing was peripheral blood, taken in a trial of Ad26.COV2.S vaccine versus placebo. These receptors were taken from a person between 18 and 65 years old who received the Ad26.COV2.S COVID-19 vaccine or a placebo.

This sequence joins TRBV18 and TRBJ2-7, with 10 nucleotides matching TRBD1. V lost 2 bases and J lost 6; bases outside the gene matches: 7. Germline values: CDR1 KGHSH, CDR2 LQKENI. The CDR3 contains 15 residues. CDR3 sequence (DNA): TGTGCCAGCTCACCAATGGGGGGACAGGGGACCGAGCAGTACTTC. As protein: CASSPMGGQGTEQYF. Combining the CDR3 with reference TRBV18 and TRBJ2-7 gives the whole variable domain NAGVMQNPRHLVRRRGQEARLRCSPMKGHSHVYWYRQLPEEGLKFMVYLQKENIIDESGMPKERFSAEFPKEGPSILRIQQVVRGDSAAYFCASSPMGGQGTEQYFGPGTRLTVT.

J is TRBJ2-7 and V is TRBV19; 9 bases line up with TRBD1. J was trimmed by 1 base and V by 3 bases; bases with no gene match: 1. Germline loops: CDR1 LNHDA, CDR2 SQIVND (reference sequence). CDR3 size: 14 residues. CDR3 in amino acids: CASSMGTGSYEQYF. CDR3 in DNA: TGTGCCAGTAGTATGGGGACAGGGTCCTACGAGCAGTACTTC.

This chain links TRBV6-2 or TRBV6-3 with TRBJ1-5; tentative D call: TRBD1 (5 bases). Germline values: CDR1 MNHEY, CDR2 SVGEGT. The CDR3 spans 13 residues. With 5 bases removed from V and 1 base from J, the gap between germline ends came to 6 bases. Written as DNA, the CDR3 is TGTGCCAGCAGTCGGGACAGCAATCAGCCCCAGCATTTT. Its protein product is CASSRDSNQPQHF.

The rearrangement joins TRBV29-1 to TRBJ2-1; 12 nucleotides match TRBD2. The germline gives CDR1 SQVTM, CDR2 ANQGSEA. V trimming: 0 bases; J trimming: 4 bases; junction bases outside the gene matches: 1. The CDR3 extends over 15 amino acids. CDR3 nucleotide sequence: TGCAGCGTTGAAGATCTAGCGGGGGGGTACAATGAGCAGTTCTTC. Translation gives CSVEDLAGGYNEQFF.

The V gene is TRBV28, the J gene TRBJ2-1; the D gene is possibly TRBD2 (7 bases). This CDR3 is 15 amino acids long. V was clipped by 1 base and J by 9 bases, with 16 bases between them. CDR1 and CDR2 (germline): MDHEN, SYDVKM. The CDR3 region has the DNA TGTGCCAGCAGTTTATTGGCGGGGGCCGGGGGTGAGCAGTTCTTC. It is translated as CASSLLAGAGGEQFF.

This clone was seen a few times. A read error may account for a junction end that differs from germline. The chain employs TRBV20-1 and TRBJ1-2; 7 bases are shared with TRBD1. Looked up from germline, CDR1 is DFQATT and CDR2 is SNEGSKA (reference sequence). The CDR3 runs 9 residues. CDR3 nucleotide sequence: TGCAGTACCCTCGGGACAGTTTACTTC. The encoded protein is CSTLGTVYF.

The DNA of the CDR3 is TGTGCCAGCAGCGGAACAGACAGGGCACCTGGGGCCAACGTCCTGACTTTC. Amino acid sequence: CASSGTDRAPGANVLTF. The gene calls are TRBV9 and TRBJ2-6; 7 bases match TRBD1. V dropped 3 bases and J dropped 2; count of bases not matched to a gene: 8. From germline, CDR1 is SGDLS and CDR2 YYNGEE. The CDR3 length is 17 residues.

This sequence joins TRBV7-9 and TRBJ2-7, with 11 bases identical to TRBD2. V was clipped by 1 base and J by 5 bases; unmatched bases: 4. CDR1 and CDR2 (germline): SEHNR, FQNEAQ (reference sequence). The CDR3 consists of 15 residues. In DNA form, the CDR3 reads TGTGCCAGCAGCTTAGGGGCTAGCGGGGGGAACGAGCAGTACTTC. Its translation: CASSLGASGGNEQYF.

The rearrangement uses TRBV5-4 and TRBJ2-1; 8 bases agree with TRBD2. Germline V gene data show CDR1 as SGHNT and CDR2 as YYREEE (reference sequence). This CDR3 contains 15 residues. V dropped 4 bases and J dropped 4; count of bases not matched to a gene: 7. The CDR3 protein is CASSRPGGGYNEQFF. CDR3 nucleotide sequence: TGTGCCAGCAGCAGACCCGGGGGGGGGTACAATGAGCAGTTCTTC.

The chain carries TRBV6-5 and TRBJ1-2; possibly TRBD1 for D (6 bases). The CDR3 contains 12 residues. The germline gives CDR1 MNHEY, CDR2 SVGAGI. V was shortened by 6 bases and J by 3 bases, with 8 bases between the two germline ends. The CDR3 DNA follows: TGTGCCAGCAGCAGGACAGACTATGGCTACACCTTC. The encoded protein is CASSRTDYGYTF.

This chain links TRBV19 with TRBJ1-2; D is perhaps TRBD1 (5 bases). Germline CDR1 and CDR2: LNHDA and SQIVND (reference sequence). V was pared by 7 bases and J by 4 bases, with 7 bases between. The CDR3 covers 11 residues. The DNA for the CDR3 is TGTGCCAGTACGGACATCTATGGCTACACCTTC. This codes for CASTDIYGYTF.

The count of this clone is one. The same CDR3 can be traced to other DNA sequences in this sample. The V and J genes are TRBV6-5 and TRBJ2-3, with 11 nucleotides matching TRBD2. The CDR3 is 15 residues long. V gave up 6 bases and J gave up 2 bases; unmatched junction bases: 4. The germline V gene encodes CDR1 MNHEY and CDR2 SVGAGI. The CDR3 DNA reads as TGTGCCAGCAGCCGACTAGCGGGGACCACAGATACGCAGTATTTT. It translates to CASSRLAGTTDTQYF.

V and J are TRBV5-1 and TRBJ2-7; D ambiguous. Germline values: CDR1 SGHRS, CDR2 YFSETQ. This CDR3 is 17 amino acids long. V was cut by 4 bases and J by 3 bases, with 23 bases left in between. The DNA for the CDR3 is TGCGCCAGCAGCCCCCAACCTACAACTCGAACCAGCTACGAGCAGTACTTC. Translating it yields CASSPQPTTRTSYEQYF.

The chain combines TRBV5-1 with TRBJ1-4; D is possibly TRBD1 (6 bases). The length of the CDR3 is 14 residues. Germline-derived CDR1 and CDR2 are SGHRS and YFSETQ. V was pared by 4 bases and J by 8 bases, with 15 bases between. Here the CDR3 reads CASSPRGATEKLFF. For the CDR3, the DNA is TGCGCCAGCAGCCCCCGGGGGGCAACGGAAAAACTGTTTTTT. The full variable domain, with the rest looked up from reference TRBV5-1 and TRBJ1-4, is KAGVTQTPRYLIKTRGQQVTLSCSPISGHRSVSWYQQTPGQGLQFLFEYFSETQRNKGNFPGRFSGRQFSNSRSEMNVSTLELGDSALYLCASSPRGATEKLFFGSGTQLSVL.

The rearrangement links TRBV3-1 (or the pseudogene TRBV3-2) to TRBJ1-3; D might be TRBD1 (6 bases). This CDR3 region has 17 residues. Germline V CDR1 and CDR2: LGHDT, YNNKEL (reference sequence). Trimming took off 3 bases at V and 2 bases at J, with 17 bases between the two ends. Here the CDR3 reads CASSQATSGTPGNTIYF. DNA for the CDR3: TGTGCCAGCAGCCAGGCGACTTCCGGGACACCTGGAAACACCATATATTTT.

The chain has TRBV25-1 and TRBJ1-2; the match to TRBD1 covers 8 bases. The CDR3 contains 18 residues. The germline V gene encodes CDR1 MGHDK and CDR2 SYGVNS. The junction had 13 bases not matched to a gene; V was cut back by 4 bases and J by 0 bases. As DNA, the CDR3 is TGTGCCAGCAGTGGCAGGGGGCCCCTGACATCCTCTAACTATGGCTACACCTTC. It encodes CASSGRGPLTSSNYGYTF.

The chain is built from TRBV7-9 and TRBJ2-3; D is possibly TRBD1 (6 bases). Trimming removed 4 bases from V and 2 bases from J, with 13 bases in between. CDR3 length: 15 amino acids. Germline loops: CDR1 SEHNR, CDR2 FQNEAQ (reference sequence). CDR3 residues: CASSSIQGTTDTQYF. The CDR3 coding sequence is TGTGCCAGCAGCTCGATACAGGGCACCACAGATACGCAGTATTTT.

This chain connects TRBV5-1 to TRBJ2-2; D unclear. Germline loops: CDR1 SGHRS, CDR2 YFSETQ. Deletions cut 5 bases from V and 1 base from J, with 12 bases between. CDR3 length: 15 amino acids. The CDR3, as DNA: TGCGCCAGCAGGCTGGACCCCCAGAACACCGGGGAGCTGTTTTTT. The encoded protein is CASRLDPQNTGELFF. Complete variable domain (other parts from reference TRBV5-1 and TRBJ2-2): KAGVTQTPRYLIKTRGQQVTLSCSPISGHRSVSWYQQTPGQGLQFLFEYFSETQRNKGNFPGRFSGRQFSNSRSEMNVSTLELGDSALYLCASRLDPQNTGELFFGEGSRLTVL.

In this sample, this clone turned up a few times. The chain is built from TRBV6-5 and TRBJ1-3; perhaps TRBD1 as D (6 bases). This CDR3 contains 15 residues. Germline assignment: CDR1 MNHEY and CDR2 SVGAGI. V dropped 2 bases and J dropped 2 bases, with 10 bases sitting between them. CDR3 loop: CASSYGPGAGNTIYF. The CDR3 coding sequence is TGTGCCAGCAGTTACGGCCCAGGGGCTGGAAACACCATATATTTT.

J is TRBJ1-2 and V is TRBV11-2; 8 bases align to TRBD1. The V and J ends lost 3 bases and 3 bases, in that order; junction bases with no gene match: 6. The CDR3 runs to 15 residues. CDR1 is SGHAT and CDR2 is FQNNGV in the germline V gene. CDR3 in amino acids: CASSLDRASDYGYTF. CDR3 coding DNA: TGTGCCAGCAGCTTGGACAGGGCAAGTGACTATGGCTACACCTTC.

The genes are TRBV7-6 and TRBJ1-4; no clear D. The ends were cut back, 5 bases at V and 8 bases at J, with 12 bases in the middle. Looked up from germline, CDR1 is SGHVS and CDR2 is FNYEAQ. The CDR3 is made up of 13 amino acids. In DNA form, the CDR3 reads TGTGCCAGCAGCCGAACAGAATCCGAAAAACTGTTTTTT. Translating gives CASSRTESEKLFF.

This clone was seen just once. The J gene is TRBJ1-5, the V gene TRBV6-6; 8 bases agree with TRBD1. The V gene's germline CDR1 is MNHNY and CDR2 SVGAGI (reference sequence). The CDR3 contains 16 residues. Germline trimming cut 4 bases from V and 3 bases from J; bases unmatched to any gene: 8. CDR3 bases: TGTGCCAGCAGTTGGGGGTCAGGGGGCCTCAATCAGCCCCAGCATTTT. Translating it yields CASSWGSGGLNQPQHF.

This chain uses TRBV28 with TRBJ1-1, with a weak D call TRBD1 (5 bases). Per the germline V gene, CDR1 is MDHEN and CDR2 is SYDVKM. V lost 3 bases and J lost 5, with 13 bases in between. The CDR3 extends over 14 amino acids. Here the CDR3 reads CASSFWGGGTEAFF. As DNA, the CDR3 is TGTGCCAGCAGTTTCTGGGGCGGGGGGACTGAAGCTTTCTTT.